A selection of T cell receptor beta chains follows, all from one sample in a study of OX40 agonist ivuxolimab in advanced cancers. The table came from immunoSEQ multiplex PCR; TCRdb's copy has only in-frame clones and leaves some out. Of about 60,000 clones in the sample, roughly 80% were seen once. The specimen was CD4+ or CD8+ T cells sorted from blood, collected in a trial of the OX40 agonist ivuxolimab. The receptor source for this set is an adult with an advanced solid tumor such as melanoma, head and neck, liver or kidney cancer. Both conserved end residues are part of each CDR3. Fields, in order: clone size, V gene, J gene, D gene, CDR3 protein, CDR3 DNA. D genes are given only for firm matches. A row's size may be missing; if present it is once, few, many or a size class.

clone size: once; V gene: TRBV6-1; J gene: TRBJ1-5; D gene: NA; CDR3 protein: CASSEFGDGNNQPQHF; CDR3 DNA: TGTGCCAGCAGTGAATTCGGTGACGGCAACAATCAGCCCCAGCATTTT
clone size: NA; V gene: TRBV6-5; J gene: TRBJ1-5; D gene: TRBD1; CDR3 protein: CASSSQGARQPQHF; CDR3 DNA: TGTGCCAGCAGTTCTCAGGGGGCGAGGCAGCCCCAGCATTTT
clone size: NA; V gene: TRBV11-3; J gene: TRBJ2-1; D gene: TRBD2; CDR3 protein: CASSLEPSGYNEQFF; CDR3 DNA: TGTGCCAGCAGCTTAGAACCTAGCGGGTACAATGAGCAGTTCTTC
clone size: once; V gene: TRBV6-1; J gene: TRBJ1-5; D gene: NA; CDR3 protein: CASSELRTPSNQPQHF; CDR3 DNA: TGTGCCAGCAGTGAACTCAGGACCCCGTCGAATCAGCCCCAGCATTTT
clone size: NA; V gene: TRBV5-1; J gene: TRBJ2-2; D gene: NA; CDR3 protein: CASSTLTPQNTGELFF; CDR3 DNA: TGCGCCAGCAGCACCCTGACACCCCAGAACACCGGGGAGCTGTTTTTT
clone size: NA; V gene: TRBV7-9; J gene: TRBJ2-1; D gene: TRBD2; CDR3 protein: CASTGTTAFDEQFF; CDR3 DNA: TGTGCCAGCACCGGGACTACGGCGTTCGATGAGCAGTTCTTC
clone size: NA; V gene: TRBV9; J gene: TRBJ2-2; D gene: TRBD2; CDR3 protein: CASSVGLAANTGELFF; CDR3 DNA: TGTGCCAGCAGCGTAGGGCTAGCGGCGAACACCGGGGAGCTGTTTTTT
clone size: few; V gene: TRBV2; J gene: TRBJ2-7; D gene: TRBD2; CDR3 protein: CASRGLAESYEQYF; CDR3 DNA: TGTGCCAGCAGAGGGCTAGCGGAATCCTACGAGCAGTACTTC
clone size: NA; V gene: TRBV6-1; J gene: TRBJ1-1; D gene: NA; CDR3 protein: CASSDRWKKTEAFF; CDR3 DNA: TGTGCCAGCAGTGACAGGTGGAAGAAGACTGAAGCTTTCTTT
clone size: NA; V gene: TRBV5-6; J gene: TRBJ1-2; D gene: NA; CDR3 protein: CASSLILAARGYTF; CDR3 DNA: TGTGCCAGCAGCTTGATTCTGGCAGCCCGCGGCTACACCTTC
clone size: few; V gene: TRBV2; J gene: TRBJ2-5; D gene: TRBD2; CDR3 protein: CASGPTGLAGEGETQYF; CDR3 DNA: TGTGCCAGCGGCCCAACTGGACTAGCGGGAGAGGGAGAGACCCAGTACTTC
clone size: few; V gene: TRBV15; J gene: TRBJ1-3; D gene: NA; CDR3 protein: CATSQGGPGNTIYF; CDR3 DNA: TGTGCCACAAGCCAGGGAGGACCAGGAAACACCATATATTTT
clone size: NA; V gene: TRBV11-2; J gene: TRBJ1-3; D gene: NA; CDR3 protein: CASSFPRDTIPTGNTIYF; CDR3 DNA: TGTGCCAGCAGCTTCCCCCGGGACACAATACCCACTGGAAACACCATATATTTT
clone size: NA; V gene: TRBV5-5; J gene: TRBJ2-7; D gene: NA; CDR3 protein: CASSLVGRSYEQYF; CDR3 DNA: TGTGCCAGCAGCTTGGTGGGAAGATCCTACGAGCAGTACTTC
clone size: once; V gene: TRBV19; J gene: TRBJ2-1; D gene: NA; CDR3 protein: CASSIGSSSYNEQFF; CDR3 DNA: TGTGCCAGTAGTATTGGTTCCAGCTCCTACAATGAGCAGTTCTTC
clone size: NA; V gene: TRBV7-2; J gene: TRBJ1-2; D gene: TRBD1; CDR3 protein: CASSPGTGGPGYTF; CDR3 DNA: TGTGCCAGCAGCCCGGGGACAGGGGGACCTGGCTACACCTTC
clone size: NA; V gene: TRBV5-1; J gene: TRBJ2-1; D gene: NA; CDR3 protein: CASSLGRAGSNEQFF; CDR3 DNA: TGCGCCAGCAGCTTGGGGCGGGCGGGTAGCAATGAGCAGTTCTTC
clone size: NA; V gene: TRBV6-5; J gene: TRBJ1-1; D gene: TRBD1; CDR3 protein: CASSYSGQGTEAFF; CDR3 DNA: TGTGCCAGCAGTTACTCGGGACAGGGTACTGAAGCTTTCTTT
clone size: NA; V gene: TRBV7-2; J gene: TRBJ2-7; D gene: NA; CDR3 protein: CASSLRTEFSYEQYF; CDR3 DNA: TGTGCCAGCAGCTTACGAACAGAATTCTCCTACGAGCAGTACTTC
clone size: NA; V gene: TRBV27; J gene: TRBJ1-3; D gene: NA; CDR3 protein: CASRNRGNTIYF; CDR3 DNA: TGTGCCAGCAGGAACAGGGGAAACACCATATATTTT
clone size: once; V gene: TRBV29-1; J gene: TRBJ1-2; D gene: NA; CDR3 protein: CSVQLGSYGYTF; CDR3 DNA: TGCAGCGTTCAACTCGGGTCCTATGGCTACACCTTC
clone size: NA; V gene: TRBV2; J gene: TRBJ1-1; D gene: NA; CDR3 protein: CASTQGGGGKAFF; CDR3 DNA: TGTGCCAGCACCCAAGGAGGGGGGGGGAAAGCTTTCTTT
clone size: NA; V gene: TRBV23-1; J gene: TRBJ2-7; D gene: NA; CDR3 protein: CASSRLPNGTSEQYF; CDR3 DNA: TGCGCCAGCAGTCGACTGCCCAACGGGACTTCCGAGCAGTACTTC
clone size: once; V gene: TRBV10-3; J gene: TRBJ1-2; D gene: NA; CDR3 protein: CAISEPYFGYTF; CDR3 DNA: TGTGCCATCAGTGAGCCCTACTTTGGCTACACCTTC
clone size: NA; V gene: TRBV6-1; J gene: TRBJ2-1; D gene: TRBD1; CDR3 protein: CASSDGQDYNEQFF; CDR3 DNA: TGTGCCAGCAGTGATGGACAGGATTACAATGAGCAGTTCTTC
clone size: NA; V gene: TRBV12-2; J gene: TRBJ1-1; D gene: NA; CDR3 protein: CASRLAGCEVNTEAFF; CDR3 DNA: TGTGCAAGTCGCTTAGCAGGGTGTGAAGTAAACACTGAAGCTTTCTTT
clone size: NA; V gene: TRBV29-1; J gene: TRBJ2-1; D gene: TRBD2; CDR3 protein: CSVGLAGGTGGEQFF; CDR3 DNA: TGCAGCGTCGGGCTAGCGGGAGGGACCGGGGGAGAGCAGTTCTTC
clone size: few; V gene: TRBV2; J gene: TRBJ1-1; D gene: NA; CDR3 protein: CASSESGFAEAFF; CDR3 DNA: TGTGCCAGCAGTGAGTCGGGGTTCGCTGAAGCTTTCTTT
clone size: NA; V gene: TRBV2; J gene: TRBJ2-3; D gene: NA; CDR3 protein: CASSRTQNTQYF; CDR3 DNA: TGTGCCAGCAGTCGGACGCAGAATACGCAGTATTTT
clone size: NA; V gene: TRBV9; J gene: TRBJ1-1; D gene: NA; CDR3 protein: CASSVEGITEAFF; CDR3 DNA: TGTGCCAGCAGCGTAGAGGGTATTACTGAAGCTTTCTTT
clone size: NA; V gene: TRBV4-3; J gene: TRBJ2-5; D gene: TRBD2; CDR3 protein: CASSQDWASGRGETQYF; CDR3 DNA: TGCGCCAGCAGCCAAGATTGGGCTAGCGGGAGGGGAGAGACCCAGTACTTC
clone size: NA; V gene: TRBV5-6; J gene: TRBJ1-4; D gene: NA; CDR3 protein: CASSFGATNEKLFF; CDR3 DNA: TGTGCCAGCAGCTTCGGAGCAACTAATGAAAAACTGTTTTTT
clone size: NA; V gene: TRBV5-1; J gene: TRBJ1-3; D gene: NA; CDR3 protein: CASSLRDRPAGNTIYF; CDR3 DNA: TGCGCCAGCAGCTTGAGAGACAGGCCGGCTGGAAACACCATATATTTT